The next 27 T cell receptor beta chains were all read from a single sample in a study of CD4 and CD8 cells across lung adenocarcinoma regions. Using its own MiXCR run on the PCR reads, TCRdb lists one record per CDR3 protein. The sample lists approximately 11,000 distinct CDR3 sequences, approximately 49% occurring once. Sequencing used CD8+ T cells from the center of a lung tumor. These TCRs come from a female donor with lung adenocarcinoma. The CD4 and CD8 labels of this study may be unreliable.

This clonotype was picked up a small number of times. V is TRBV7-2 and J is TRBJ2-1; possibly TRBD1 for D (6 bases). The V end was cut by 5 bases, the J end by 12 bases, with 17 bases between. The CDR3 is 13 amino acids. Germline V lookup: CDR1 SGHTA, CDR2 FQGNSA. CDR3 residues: CASSRLGAFGQFF. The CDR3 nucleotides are TGTGCCAGCAGCCGTTTGGGGGCCTTTGGGCAGTTCTTC.

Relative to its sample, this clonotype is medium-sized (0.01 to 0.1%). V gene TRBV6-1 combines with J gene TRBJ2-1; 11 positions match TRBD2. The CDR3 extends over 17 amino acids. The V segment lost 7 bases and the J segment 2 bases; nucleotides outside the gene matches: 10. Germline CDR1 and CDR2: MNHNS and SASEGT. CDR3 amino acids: CASMWLAGGITYNEQFF. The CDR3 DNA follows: TGTGCCAGCATGTGGCTAGCGGGGGGAATAACCTACAATGAGCAGTTCTTC.

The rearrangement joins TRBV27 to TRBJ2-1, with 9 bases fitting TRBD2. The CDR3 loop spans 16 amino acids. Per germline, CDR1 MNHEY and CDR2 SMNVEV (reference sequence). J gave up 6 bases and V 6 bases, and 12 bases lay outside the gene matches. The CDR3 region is CASRKAGLAGRNEQFF. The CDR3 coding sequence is TGTGCCAGCAGGAAGGCCGGCCTAGCGGGACGCAATGAGCAGTTCTTC.

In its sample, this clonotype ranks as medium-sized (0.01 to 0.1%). The CDR3, as DNA: TGTGCCAGCAGGACAAATCAAGAGACCCAGTACTTC. It encodes CASRTNQETQYF. The rearrangement joins TRBV6-1 to TRBJ2-5; D unresolved. Germline V gene lookup returns CDR1 MNHNS and CDR2 SASEGT. The V end lost 6 bases, the J end lost 2 bases, and 7 bases lay between the germline ends. The CDR3 runs to 12 residues.

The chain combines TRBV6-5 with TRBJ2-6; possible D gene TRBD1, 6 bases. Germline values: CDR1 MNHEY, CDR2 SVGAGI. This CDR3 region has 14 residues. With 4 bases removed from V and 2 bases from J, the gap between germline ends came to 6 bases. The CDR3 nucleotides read TGTGCCAGCAGTTGGACAGCTGGGGCCAACGTCCTGACTTTC. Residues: CASSWTAGANVLTF.

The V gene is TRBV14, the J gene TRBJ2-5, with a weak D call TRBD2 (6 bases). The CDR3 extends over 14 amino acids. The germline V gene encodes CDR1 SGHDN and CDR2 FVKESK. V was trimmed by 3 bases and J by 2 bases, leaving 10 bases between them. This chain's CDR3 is CASSQLGGQETQYF. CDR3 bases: TGTGCCAGCAGCCAGCTTGGGGGGCAAGAGACCCAGTACTTC.

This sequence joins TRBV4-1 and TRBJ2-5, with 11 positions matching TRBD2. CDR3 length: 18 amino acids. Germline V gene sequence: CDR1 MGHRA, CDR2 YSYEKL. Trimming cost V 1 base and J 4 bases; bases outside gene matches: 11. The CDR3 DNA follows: TGCGCCAGCAGCCAAGGGAGGGTAGCGGGGGGGCTGCTAGAGACCCAGTACTTC. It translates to CASSQGRVAGGLLETQYF.

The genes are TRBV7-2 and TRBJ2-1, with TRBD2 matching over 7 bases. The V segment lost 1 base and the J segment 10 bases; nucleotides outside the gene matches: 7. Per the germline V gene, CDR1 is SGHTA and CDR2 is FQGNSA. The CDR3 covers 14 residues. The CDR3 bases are TGTGCCAGCAGCTTAGATCCTAGCGGCTACGAGCAGTTCTTC. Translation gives CASSLDPSGYEQFF.

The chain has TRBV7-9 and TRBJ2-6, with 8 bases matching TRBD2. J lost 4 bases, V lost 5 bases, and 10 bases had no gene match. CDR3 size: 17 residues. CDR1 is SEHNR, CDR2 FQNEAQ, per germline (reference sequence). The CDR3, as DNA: TGTGCCAGCAGCCCTCTCCCGGGGGGGTACGGGGCCAACGTCCTGACTTTC. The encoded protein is CASSPLPGGYGANVLTF.

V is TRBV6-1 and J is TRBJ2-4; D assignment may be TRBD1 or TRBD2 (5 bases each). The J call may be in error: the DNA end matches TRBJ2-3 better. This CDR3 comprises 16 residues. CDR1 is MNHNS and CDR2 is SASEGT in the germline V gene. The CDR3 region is CASSVTGHPAKNIQYF. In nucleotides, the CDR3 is TGTGCCAGCAGCGTTACGGGGCACCCAGCCAAAAACATTCAGTATTTT.

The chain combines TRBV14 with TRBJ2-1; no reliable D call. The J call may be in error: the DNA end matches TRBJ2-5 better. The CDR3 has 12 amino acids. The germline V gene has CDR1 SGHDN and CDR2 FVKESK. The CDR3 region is CASSQVVETQYF. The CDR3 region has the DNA TGTGCCAGCAGCCAAGTTGTCGAGACCCAGTACTTC.

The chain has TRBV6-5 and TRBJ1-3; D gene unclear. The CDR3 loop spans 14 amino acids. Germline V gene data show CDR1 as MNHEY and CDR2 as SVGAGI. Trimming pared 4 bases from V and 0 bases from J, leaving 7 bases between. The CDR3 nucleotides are TGTGCCAGCAGTTCGGTTAACTCTGGAAACACCATATATTTT. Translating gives CASSSVNSGNTIYF.

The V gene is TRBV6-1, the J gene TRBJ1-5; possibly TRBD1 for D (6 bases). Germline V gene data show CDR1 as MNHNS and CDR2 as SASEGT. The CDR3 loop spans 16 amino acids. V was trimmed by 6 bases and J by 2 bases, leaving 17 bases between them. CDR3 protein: CASRTGGAGGNQPQHF. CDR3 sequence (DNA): TGTGCCAGCAGGACGGGGGGCGCAGGGGGCAATCAGCCCCAGCATTTT.

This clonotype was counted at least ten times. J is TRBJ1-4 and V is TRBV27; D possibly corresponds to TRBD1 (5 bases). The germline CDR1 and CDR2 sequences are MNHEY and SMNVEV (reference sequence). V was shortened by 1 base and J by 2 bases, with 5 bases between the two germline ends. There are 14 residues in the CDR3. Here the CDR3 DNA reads TGTGCCAGCAGTTTATGGGGGACTAATGAAAAACTGTTTTTT. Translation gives CASSLWGTNEKLFF.

For the CDR3, the DNA is TGTGCCACCAGCAGAGGACCAGGCGAGGGCTACACCTTC. Its protein product is CATSRGPGEGYTF. The rearrangement joins TRBV15 to TRBJ1-2; D unresolved. The CDR3 runs 13 residues. Germline V CDR1 and CDR2: LNHNV, YYDKDF (reference sequence). V lost 1 base and J lost 8, with 11 bases in between.

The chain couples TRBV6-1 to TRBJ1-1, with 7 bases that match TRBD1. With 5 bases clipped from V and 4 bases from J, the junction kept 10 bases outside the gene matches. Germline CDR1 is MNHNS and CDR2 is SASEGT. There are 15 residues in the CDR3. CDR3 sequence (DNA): TGTGCCAGCAGTCCCGGGACAGCTCAGGGCACTGAAGCTTTCTTT. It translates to CASSPGTAQGTEAFF.

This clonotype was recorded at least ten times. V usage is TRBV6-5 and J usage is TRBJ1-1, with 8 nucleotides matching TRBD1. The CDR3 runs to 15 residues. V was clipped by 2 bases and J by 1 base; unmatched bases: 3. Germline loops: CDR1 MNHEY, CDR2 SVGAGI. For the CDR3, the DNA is TGTGCCAGCAGTTACCCCGGGACAGGGAACACTGAAGCTTTCTTT. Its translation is CASSYPGTGNTEAFF.

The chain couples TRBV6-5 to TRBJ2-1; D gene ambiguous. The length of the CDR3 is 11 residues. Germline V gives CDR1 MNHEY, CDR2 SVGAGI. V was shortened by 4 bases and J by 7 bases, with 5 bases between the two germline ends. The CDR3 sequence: CASSSQNEQFF. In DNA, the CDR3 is TGTGCCAGCAGTTCCCAAAATGAGCAGTTCTTC.

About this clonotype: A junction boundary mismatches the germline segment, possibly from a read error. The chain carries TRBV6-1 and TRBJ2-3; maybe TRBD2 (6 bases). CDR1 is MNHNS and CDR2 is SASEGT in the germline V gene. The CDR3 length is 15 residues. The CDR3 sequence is CGSSPSGWAKDTQYF. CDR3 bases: TGTGGCAGCAGTCCGAGCGGGTGGGCCAAAGATACGCAGTATTTC.

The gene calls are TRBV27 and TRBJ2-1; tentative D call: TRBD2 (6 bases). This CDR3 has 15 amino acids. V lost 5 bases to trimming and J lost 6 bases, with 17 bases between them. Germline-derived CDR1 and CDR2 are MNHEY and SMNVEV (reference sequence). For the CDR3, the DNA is TGTGCCAGCAGTAGTCCGGGGGTACTACGCAATGAGCAGTTCTTC. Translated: CASSSPGVLRNEQFF.

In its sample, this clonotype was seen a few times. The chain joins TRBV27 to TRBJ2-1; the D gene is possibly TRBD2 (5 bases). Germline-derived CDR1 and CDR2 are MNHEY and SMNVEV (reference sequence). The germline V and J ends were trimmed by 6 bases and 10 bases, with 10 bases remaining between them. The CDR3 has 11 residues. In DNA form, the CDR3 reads TGTGCCAGCAGACTAGTGAACGAGCAGTTCTTC. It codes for CASRLVNEQFF.

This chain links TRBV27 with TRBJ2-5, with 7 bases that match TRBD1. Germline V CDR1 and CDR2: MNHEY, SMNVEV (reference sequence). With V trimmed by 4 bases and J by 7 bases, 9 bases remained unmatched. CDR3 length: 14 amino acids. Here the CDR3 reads CASSWDSVLGTQYF. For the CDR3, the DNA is TGTGCCAGCAGTTGGGACAGCGTATTAGGGACCCAGTACTTC.

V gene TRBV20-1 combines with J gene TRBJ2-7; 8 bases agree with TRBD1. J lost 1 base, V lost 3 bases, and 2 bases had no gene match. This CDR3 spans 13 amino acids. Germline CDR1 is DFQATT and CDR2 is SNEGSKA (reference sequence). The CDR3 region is CSASRDRSYEQYF. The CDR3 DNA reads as TGCAGTGCTAGTAGGGACAGGTCCTACGAGCAGTACTTC.

CDR3 in amino acids: CASSLVEESSYNEQFF. Written as DNA, the CDR3 is TGCGCCAGCAGCCTAGTAGAGGAGAGCTCCTACAATGAGCAGTTCTTC. This chain joins TRBV4-1 and TRBJ2-1; D is undetermined. The V gene lost 4 bases and the J gene lost 0 bases, with 13 bases spanning the gap. The CDR3 totals 16 residues. Germline loops: CDR1 MGHRA, CDR2 YSYEKL.

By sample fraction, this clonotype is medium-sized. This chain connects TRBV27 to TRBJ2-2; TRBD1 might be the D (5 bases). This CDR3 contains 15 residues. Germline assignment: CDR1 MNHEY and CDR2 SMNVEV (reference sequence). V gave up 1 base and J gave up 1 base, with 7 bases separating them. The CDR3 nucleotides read TGTGCCAGCAGTTTATACAGGAAGAACACCGGGGAGCTGTTTTTT. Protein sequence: CASSLYRKNTGELFF.

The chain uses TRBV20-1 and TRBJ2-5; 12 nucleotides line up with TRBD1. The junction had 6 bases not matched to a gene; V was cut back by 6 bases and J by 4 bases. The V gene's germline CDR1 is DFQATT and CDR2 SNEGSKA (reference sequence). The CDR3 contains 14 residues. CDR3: CSARGQGASETQYF. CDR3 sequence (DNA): TGCAGTGCCCGGGGACAGGGGGCATCAGAGACCCAGTACTTC.

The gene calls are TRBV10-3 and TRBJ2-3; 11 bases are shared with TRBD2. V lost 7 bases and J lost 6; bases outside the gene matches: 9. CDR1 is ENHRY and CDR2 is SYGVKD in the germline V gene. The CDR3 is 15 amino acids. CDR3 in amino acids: CAIKYSGRAGDTQYF. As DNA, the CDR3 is TGTGCCATCAAATATAGCGGGAGGGCCGGGGATACGCAGTATTTT.